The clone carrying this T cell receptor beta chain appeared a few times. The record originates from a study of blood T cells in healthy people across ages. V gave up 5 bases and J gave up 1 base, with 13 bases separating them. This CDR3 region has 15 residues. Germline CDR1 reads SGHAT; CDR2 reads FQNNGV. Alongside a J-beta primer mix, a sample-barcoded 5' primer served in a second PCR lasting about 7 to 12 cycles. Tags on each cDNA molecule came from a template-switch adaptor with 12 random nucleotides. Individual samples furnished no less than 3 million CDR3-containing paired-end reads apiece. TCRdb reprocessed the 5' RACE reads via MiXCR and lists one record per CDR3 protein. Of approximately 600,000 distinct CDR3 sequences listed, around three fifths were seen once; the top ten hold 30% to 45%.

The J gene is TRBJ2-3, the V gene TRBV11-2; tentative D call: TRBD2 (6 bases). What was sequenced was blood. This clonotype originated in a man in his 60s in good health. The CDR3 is CASSLSGTGTDTQYF. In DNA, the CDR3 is TGTGCCAGCAGCCTTTCGGGGACTGGCACAGATACGCAGTATTTT.